This T cell receptor beta chain was captured in a study of blood T cell repertoires in COVID-19 (dated by TCRdb to the early 2020s). General notes on the study: The collaborator samples originated in the United States, Italy and Spain and spanned the acute and convalescent phases of COVID-19. The material from the prospective study consisted of cDNA or gDNA derived from T cells, B-cell-depleted T cells, or PBMCs. The dataset comprised deeply sampled blood TCRbeta repertoires from subjects exposed to, actively infected with, or recovered from COVID-19. The repertoires were released in a freely available public database intended as a resource for research on the immune response to SARS-CoV-2. The samples were drawn from two sources: the first 160 participants of the ongoing ImmuneRACE study, and over 950 subjects contributed by 6 global collaborators. Nearly every sample came with metadata listing a de-identified subject ID, COVID-19 status, age in years and sex. Where available, HLA class I and class II types were taken from metadata supplied by the sample provider and were not determined by assay-based typing. Summary of the overall study and its limitations: How much clinical and demographic metadata was included differed by source and by participant, and the metadata was provided uncurated.

Worth noting for this clone: The clone's antigen remains unknown. Base quality data are lacking; no much larger clone is found one base away.

TCRbeta CDR3 regions were amplified from genomic DNA by means of the immunoSEQ Assay, a bias-controlled multiplex PCR. Per the source publication's procedure: Nucleated cell counts per sample were estimated from amplification of reference gene primers within the assay. To quantify the absolute abundance of each unique TCRbeta CDR3 rearrangement, sequence reads were collapsed and filtered. Productive Simpson clonality was computed per sample as the square root of Simpson's diversity index over productive rearrangements. Drawn from immuneACCESS, this table holds only the in-frame rearrangements with V and J called that TCRdb kept. Clones are partly lost; checked studies trace under half to an unresolved V gene and leave the rest unexplained. D and trimming come from the DNA, and the V and J calls and clone size come from that table. This sample gives 400,000 to 450,000 clones in total; around 88% of them show up just once. The top ten clones comprise 10% to 15% of the sample.

The junction carries 14 bases between V and J, which are trimmed by 4 bases and 2 bases respectively. CDR1 is given as MNHNY and CDR2 as SVGAGI, both from the germline V gene (reference sequence). Spanning cysteine to phenylalanine, the CDR3 consists of 15 amino acids. Left in the record is the CDR3 DNA by itself, 45 bases read in frame from the first base. At one collaborating source in Seattle, patients were enrolled during active infection and were followed longitudinally through the course of disease. The collaborating institutions used their own protocols to collect whole blood in K2EDTA tubes. Collaborator samples were shipped for TCRbeta analysis as frozen whole blood, isolated PBMCs, or DNA extracted from either sample type.

In this chain, TRBV6-6 is recombined with TRBJ2-5; the D gene cannot be resolved reliably. The TCR was taken from a woman aged 50 to 65 with COVID-19, enrolled during active disease. Input material: peripheral blood. CDR3 loop: CASSFLPGSQETQYF. The nucleotides read TGTGCCAGCAGTTTTCTTCCCGGGTCGCAAGAGACCCAGTACTTC.